These T cell receptor beta chains were read from a single sample in a study of T-cell memory formation after mild COVID-19. TCRdb re-analysed the 5' RACE reads in MiXCR, keeping a single row per CDR3 protein. The sample includes a few hundred thousand distinct CDR3 sequences, 27% of them seen just once. Material for sequencing was PBMCs or a T cell subset sorted from them (not recorded which). Receptors were obtained from an adult woman who had mild COVID-19 (a few samples of this study predate the infection). Cell type and time point are not known. The CDR3 runs from the conserved cysteine through the conserved F or W. A D gene is named only where the DNA matches it firmly. Clone size is not always given. Where it is, it says once, few, many or a class for expanded clones.

clone_size: NA; j_call: TRBJ1-1; v_call: TRBV5-4; d_call: NA; cdr3_nt: TGTGCCAGCAGCTTTTTCAGGGATTTGGACACTGAAGCTTTCTTT; cdr3_aa: CASSFFRDLDTEAFF
clone_size: NA; j_call: TRBJ2-3; v_call: TRBV27; d_call: TRBD2; cdr3_nt: TGTGGGGCGGGGGGCACAGATACGCAGTATTTT; cdr3_aa: CGAGGTDTQYF
clone_size: NA; j_call: TRBJ2-1; v_call: TRBV7-2; d_call: NA; cdr3_nt: TGTGCCAGCAGCTTAGCCAGGGTCGGGTCGGAGCAGTTCTTC; cdr3_aa: CASSLARVGSEQFF
clone_size: once; j_call: TRBJ2-3; v_call: TRBV7-9; d_call: TRBD2; cdr3_nt: TGTGCCAGCTGGGGGGGGACAGATACGCAGTATTTT; cdr3_aa: CASWGGTDTQYF
clone_size: few; j_call: TRBJ2-7; v_call: TRBV5-1; d_call: TRBD1; cdr3_nt: TGCGCCAGCAGCGAAAGGACAGGGAGCTCCTACGAGCAGTACTTC; cdr3_aa: CASSERTGSSYEQYF
clone_size: NA; j_call: TRBJ2-1; v_call: TRBV7-3; d_call: TRBD1; cdr3_nt: TGTGCCAGCAGCGGAGGACAGGGGGCGCATCGATATGAGCAGTTCTTC; cdr3_aa: CASSGGQGAHRYEQFF
clone_size: NA; j_call: TRBJ2-1; v_call: TRBV29-1; d_call: NA; cdr3_nt: TGCAGCGTTGACCCCCGGACTAACAATGAGCAGTTCTTC; cdr3_aa: CSVDPRTNNEQFF
clone_size: few; j_call: TRBJ2-1; v_call: TRBV20-1; d_call: NA; cdr3_nt: TGCAGTGCTAGAGTCGCGGAGAGCTCCTACAATGAGCAGTTCTTC; cdr3_aa: CSARVAESSYNEQFF
clone_size: NA; j_call: TRBJ2-7; v_call: TRBV5-5; d_call: TRBD1; cdr3_nt: TGTGCCAGCAGCTCAGCCGGGACAGGGCCCTACGAGCAGTACTTC; cdr3_aa: CASSSAGTGPYEQYF
clone_size: few; j_call: TRBJ2-3; v_call: TRBV3-1; d_call: TRBD2; cdr3_nt: TGTGCCAGCAGTACAACTAGCGCGCAGTATTTT; cdr3_aa: CASSTTSAQYF
clone_size: NA; j_call: TRBJ2-2; v_call: TRBV4-2; d_call: NA; cdr3_nt: TGTGCCAGCAGCCCCATTTCCGGTTCTAGCACCGGGGAGCTGTTTTTT; cdr3_aa: CASSPISGSSTGELFF
clone_size: few; j_call: TRBJ1-1; v_call: TRBV4-1; d_call: NA; cdr3_nt: TGCGCCAGCAGCCAAGATGGGGTAAGAACTTTCTTT; cdr3_aa: CASSQDGVRTFF
clone_size: few; j_call: TRBJ2-5; v_call: TRBV6-5; d_call: TRBD2; cdr3_nt: TGTGCCAGCGGGATAGCGGGAGCCCGGGAGACCCAGTACTTC; cdr3_aa: CASGIAGARETQYF
clone_size: few; j_call: TRBJ2-2; v_call: TRBV4-3; d_call: NA; cdr3_nt: TGCGCCAGCAGCCATGATAGCGCCGGGGAGCTGTTTTTT; cdr3_aa: CASSHDSAGELFF
clone_size: few; j_call: TRBJ2-3; v_call: TRBV2; d_call: NA; cdr3_nt: TGTGCCAGCAGGGACGACCACCACTCGCAGTATTTT; cdr3_aa: CASRDDHHSQYF
clone_size: NA; j_call: TRBJ1-2; v_call: TRBV6-5; d_call: TRBD1; cdr3_nt: TGTGCCAGCAGTTACTCGGACAGGGGCGTCTATGGCTACACCTTC; cdr3_aa: CASSYSDRGVYGYTF
clone_size: NA; j_call: TRBJ2-2; v_call: TRBV9; d_call: NA; cdr3_nt: TGTGCCAGCAGCATAATCGGGCAACGACCCACGACCGGGGAGCTGTTTTTT; cdr3_aa: CASSIIGQRPTTGELFF
clone_size: few; j_call: TRBJ1-1; v_call: TRBV4-1; d_call: TRBD1; cdr3_nt: TGCGCCAGCAGCCACCCCAGGGGGTCCGATCTGGAAGCTTTCTTT; cdr3_aa: CASSHPRGSDLEAFF
clone_size: many; j_call: TRBJ2-7; v_call: TRBV7-2; d_call: NA; cdr3_nt: TGTGCCAGCAGCTCGACCGGGACCGCTGCTTTCGAGCAGTACTTC; cdr3_aa: CASSSTGTAAFEQYF
clone_size: few; j_call: TRBJ2-3; v_call: TRBV4-2; d_call: NA; cdr3_nt: TGTGCCAGCAGCACGGGGGGCGGGGCCTATAGCACAGATACGCAGTATTTT; cdr3_aa: CASSTGGGAYSTDTQYF
clone_size: once; j_call: TRBJ2-1; v_call: TRBV3-1; d_call: TRBD1; cdr3_nt: TGTGCCAGCAGCCAAAGGGGACAGGGCCACAATGAGCAGTTCTTC; cdr3_aa: CASSQRGQGHNEQFF
clone_size: few; j_call: TRBJ2-5; v_call: TRBV7-2; d_call: NA; cdr3_nt: TGTGCCAGCAGCTTAGGGGCTCCTGGAAGACAAGAGACCCAGTACTTC; cdr3_aa: CASSLGAPGRQETQYF
clone_size: NA; j_call: TRBJ2-3; v_call: TRBV20-1; d_call: TRBD1; cdr3_nt: TGCAGTGCCCGGGACAGGGGGCGAGGAGATACGCAGTATTTT; cdr3_aa: CSARDRGRGDTQYF
clone_size: few; j_call: TRBJ2-3; v_call: TRBV6-5; d_call: TRBD2; cdr3_nt: TGTGCCAGCAGTTATTCGGGAGTAGCGGGAGTGCCCACAGATACGCAGTATTTT; cdr3_aa: CASSYSGVAGVPTDTQYF
clone_size: NA; j_call: TRBJ2-7; v_call: TRBV2; d_call: NA; cdr3_nt: TGTGCCAGCAAATCCGGGGTGGAGCTGTACGAGCAGTACTTC; cdr3_aa: CASKSGVELYEQYF